This T cell receptor beta chain stems from a study of Ad26.COV2.S vaccination and SARS-CoV-2 variants. Repertoires were generated with immunoSEQ multiplex PCR, while TCRdb's copy carries only in-frame clones and drops some. The data contain roughly 100,000 clones, less than 85% of them singletons. Notes on this clone: As yet, its antigen is unknown.

The germline CDR1 and CDR2 sequences are SEHNR and FQNEAQ (reference sequence). CDR3 length: 12 amino acids. The ends were cut back, 5 bases at V and 5 bases at J, with 9 bases in the middle. Study outcomes and limitations: Spike-specific TCR breadth was greater in vaccine than placebo recipients. Researchers reported similar non-spike TCR breadth in vaccine and placebo recipients. The TCR breadth and depth analyses may have understated or missed part of the total T cell responses. Vaccinees reportedly had broad spike-specific CD8+ and CD4+ T cell responses.

This receptor was identified in a human donor who had recovered from COVID-19. The V gene is TRBV7-9, the J gene TRBJ2-5; possible D gene TRBD1, 6 bases. Sequenced material: peripheral blood, taken after recovery from COVID-19. CDR3 amino acids: CASSHTGETQYF. In DNA form, the CDR3 reads TGTGCCAGCAGCCACACAGGGGAGACCCAGTACTTC. The full variable domain, completed using reference TRBV7-9 and TRBJ2-5, is DTGVSQNPRHKITKRGQNVTFRCDPISEHNRLYWYRQTLGQGPEFLTYFQNEAQLEKSRLLSDRFSAERPKGSFSTLEIQRTEQGDSAMYLCASSHTGETQYFGPGTRLLVL.